These T cell receptor beta chains were read from a single sample in a study of blood T cell repertoires in COVID-19. Only in-frame clones appear in the TCRdb table, and some are missing; sequencing was by immunoSEQ multiplex PCR. Of about 150,000 clones listed, 82% are singletons. Specimen: peripheral blood. These receptors originate from a human donor with acute or convalescent COVID-19. The donor label of this sample is uncertain. Both conserved end residues are part of each CDR3. A D gene is named only where the DNA matches it firmly. Where a row states a size, it is once, few, many or the class of an expanded clone; other rows omit it.

- | TRBJ2-1 | TRBV5-1 | TRBD2 | CASSFLAGAYNEQFF | TGCGCCAGCAGCTTTTTAGCGGGGGCCTACAATGAGCAGTTCTTC
- | TRBJ2-2 | TRBV4-2 | - | CASSQDVRRPLNGELFF | TGTGCCAGCAGCCAAGATGTCCGGCGGCCATTGAACGGGGAGCTGTTTTTT
- | TRBJ2-7 | TRBV15 | TRBD1 | CATSRVTQGADEQYF | TGTGCCACCAGCAGAGTTACTCAGGGGGCGGACGAGCAGTACTTC
- | TRBJ2-5 | TRBV13 | TRBD1 | CASSRTGTGTETQYF | TGTGCCAGCAGCAGGACCGGGACAGGGACGGAGACCCAGTACTTC
- | TRBJ2-2 | TRBV7-8 | TRBD2 | CASSQGLAENTGELFF | TGTGCCAGCAGCCAGGGACTAGCGGAGAACACCGGGGAGCTGTTTTTT
- | TRBJ1-3 | TRBV5-6 | - | CASGLSDRGNTIYF | TGTGCCAGCGGTCTTTCGGACAGAGGAAACACCATATATTTT
- | TRBJ1-3 | TRBV7-6 | TRBD1 | CASSPRDRGTDTIYF | TGTGCCAGCAGCCCTAGGGACAGGGGGACGGACACCATATATTTT
few | TRBJ2-7 | TRBV6-6 | TRBD1 | CASTDPGGRGDEQYF | TGTGCCAGCACTGACCCAGGGGGTAGGGGCGACGAGCAGTACTTC
once | TRBJ2-1 | TRBV18 | - | CASSPPSGQSKQFF | TGTGCCAGCTCACCACCTTCCGGACAGAGTAAGCAGTTCTTC
- | TRBJ1-1 | TRBV6-5 | - | CASSYSRSAEAFF | TGTGCCAGCAGTTACAGCCGGAGCGCTGAAGCTTTCTTT
few | TRBJ2-3 | TRBV6-6 | TRBD1 | CASRQGAADTQYF | TGTGCCAGCCGACAGGGGGCCGCAGATACGCAGTATTTT
- | TRBJ2-1 | TRBV11-3 | - | CASSKFTGWGNEQFF | TGTGCCAGCAGCAAATTCACAGGGTGGGGGAATGAGCAGTTCTTC
once | TRBJ1-2 | TRBV29-1 | - | CSVEDRSYLLGPGEFYGYTF | TGCAGCGTTGAAGACAGGAGTTACCTGCTCGGGCCAGGGGAGTTCTATGGCTACACCTTC
- | TRBJ2-7 | TRBV6-1 | TRBD2 | CASSEGTSGGASHEQYF | TGTGCCAGCAGCGAAGGGACTAGCGGGGGGGCTTCCCACGAGCAGTACTTC
- | TRBJ1-4 | TRBV29-1 | TRBD1 | CSVEGGQGNEKLFF | TGCAGCGTTGAGGGAGGACAGGGGAATGAAAAACTGTTTTTT
few | TRBJ1-1 | TRBV2 | TRBD1 | CASSRDRNTEAFF | TGTGCCAGCAGTCGGGACAGGAACACTGAAGCTTTCTTT
- | TRBJ1-4 | TRBV5-1 | - | CASSSVRDNEKLFF | TGCGCCAGCAGCTCTGTCAGGGATAATGAAAAACTGTTTTTT
once | TRBJ2-7 | TRBV4-1 | - | CASSQDEPGSYEQYF | TGCGCCAGCAGCCAAGATGAGCCTGGCTCCTACGAGCAGTACTTC
- | TRBJ1-1 | TRBV7-2 | - | CASSPRRDTEAFF | TGTGCCAGCAGCCCGCGCAGGGACACTGAAGCTTTCTTT
- | TRBJ2-1 | TRBV29-1 | - | CSGGPGVEQFF | TGCAGCGGCGGCCCAGGGGTCGAGCAGTTCTTC
- | TRBJ2-3 | TRBV7-2 | - | CASSLSLNRVTDTQYF | TGTGCCAGCAGCTTATCCCTCAACAGGGTCACAGATACGCAGTATTTT
- | TRBJ1-1 | TRBV9 | TRBD1 | CASSSMGQATEAFF | TGTGCCAGCAGCTCCATGGGACAGGCCACTGAAGCTTTCTTT
few | TRBJ2-7 | TRBV7-2 | - | CASSLTAGTYEQYF | TGTGCCAGCAGCTTAACGGCGGGGACCTACGAGCAGTACTTC
- | TRBJ1-1 | TRBV5-1 | TRBD1 | CASSLVGQGLIMNTEAFF | TGCGCCAGCAGCTTGGTGGGACAGGGCCTTATTATGAACACTGAAGCTTTCTTT
- | TRBJ1-6 | TRBV2 | - | CASSTGGTYNSPLHF | TGTGCCAGCTCGACGGGGGGAACCTATAATTCACCCCTCCACTTT
- | TRBJ1-5 | TRBV30 | - | CAWSQGRDQPQHF | TGTGCCTGGTCCCAGGGTCGGGATCAGCCCCAGCATTTT
- | TRBJ1-2 | TRBV28 | - | CASSPSRLYGYTF | TGTGCCAGCAGCCCCTCGAGGCTCTATGGCTACACCTTC
once | TRBJ2-3 | TRBV5-8 | TRBD1 | CASTAGTGAGDTQYF | TGTGCCAGCACCGCCGGGACAGGGGCCGGAGATACGCAGTATTTT
- | TRBJ1-2 | TRBV5-1 | TRBD1 | CASSTLGGQGDGYTF | TGCGCCAGCAGCACCCTAGGGGGACAGGGAGATGGCTACACCTTC
- | TRBJ1-2 | TRBV9 | TRBD1 | CASSVALSGQGFGYTF | TGTGCCAGCAGCGTAGCCCTCTCGGGACAGGGGTTTGGCTACACCTTC
few | TRBJ1-5 | TRBV15 | TRBD1 | CATSEKTGWSNQPQHF | TGTGCCACCAGCGAGAAGACAGGGTGGAGCAATCAGCCCCAGCATTTT
- | TRBJ1-1 | TRBV7-3 | - | CASSKGQHTEAFF | TGTGCCAGCAGCAAAGGACAGCACACTGAAGCTTTCTTT
- | TRBJ2-2 | TRBV3-1/TRBV3-2 | - | CASSQVPGTHISNTGELFF | TGTGCCAGCAGCCAAGTCCCCGGGACACACATTTCGAACACCGGGGAGCTGTTTTTT
- | TRBJ1-6 | TRBV2 | - | CASRGGTGNSPLHF | TGTGCCAGCAGGGGGGGGACGGGTAATTCACCCCTCCACTTT
once | TRBJ1-2 | TRBV5-1 | - | CASSLGQQGSGYTF | TGCGCCAGCAGCTTGGGACAACAGGGAAGCGGCTACACCTTC
- | TRBJ2-7 | TRBV14 | TRBD1 | CASSQDRTGVSEQYF | TGTGCCAGCAGCCAGGACCGCACAGGGGTTAGCGAGCAGTACTTC
- | TRBJ1-5 | TRBV27 | TRBD1 | CASRRTGSNQPQHF | TGTGCCAGCAGGAGGACAGGTAGCAATCAGCCCCAGCATTTT
few | TRBJ1-2 | TRBV18 | TRBD1 | CASSPREIRQGLNGYTF | TGTGCCAGCTCACCACGGGAGATAAGACAGGGGTTGAATGGCTACACCTTC
- | TRBJ2-1 | TRBV7-2 | TRBD2 | CASSLSPSGANEQFF | TGTGCCAGCAGCCTCTCTCCTAGCGGGGCTAATGAGCAGTTCTTC
- | TRBJ1-5 | TRBV6-1 | - | CASSDITRGYSNQPQHF | TGTGCCAGCAGTGATATAACAAGAGGCTATAGCAATCAGCCCCAGCATTTT
- | TRBJ1-2 | TRBV12-3/TRBV12-4 | - | CASRFHGSGGYTF | TGTGCCAGCAGGTTCCACGGCTCGGGTGGCTACACCTTC
- | TRBJ2-1 | TRBV5-4 | TRBD1 | CASSSVTGSGNEQFF | TGTGCCAGCAGCTCCGTGACAGGGTCTGGCAATGAGCAGTTCTTC
- | TRBJ2-1 | TRBV2 | TRBD1 | CASREGQAPYNEQFF | TGTGCCAGCAGGGAGGGACAGGCACCCTACAATGAGCAGTTCTTC
- | TRBJ1-1 | TRBV18 | - | CASSRGQLTNTEAFF | TGTGCCAGCTCACGCGGACAGCTAACTAACACTGAAGCTTTCTTT
- | TRBJ1-2 | TRBV5-1 | - | CASSPRGGANYGYTF | TGCGCCAGCAGCCCAAGGGGGGGGGCGAACTATGGCTACACCTTC
once | TRBJ1-1 | TRBV19 | - | CASSNRTNTEAFF | TGTGCCAGTAGTAACAGGACGAACACTGAAGCTTTCTTT
- | TRBJ1-1 | TRBV29-1 | - | CSVEGAGAEAFF | TGCAGCGTTGAGGGTGCCGGGGCTGAAGCTTTCTTT